Detailed here is one T cell receptor beta chain. The antigen is undetermined. Peripheral blood came from all dose cohorts at three timepoints. V was shortened by 3 bases and J by 0 bases, with 16 bases between the two germline ends. The germline CDR1 and CDR2 sequences are SGHRS and YFSETQ. The CDR3 has 17 residues. Here immunoSEQ multiplex PCR was the method, and the copy in TCRdb shows in-frame clones only, minus some. This table holds about 64,000 clones, approximately 90% found once. This record belongs to a study of OX40 agonist ivuxolimab in advanced cancers. Study-level information: A partial response was reached by three patients: one with hepatocellular carcinoma and two with cutaneous melanoma.

General study findings and limits: Clonal expansion by week 6 occurred in CD4+ and CD8+ blood T cells (at 0.1 to 3.0 mg/kg). Averaging showed that CD8+ T cells had more expanded clones than CD4+ did.

The clonotype originates from an adult with an advanced solid tumor such as melanoma, head and neck, liver or kidney cancer. The sequences come from CD4+ or CD8+ T cells sorted from blood, collected in a trial of the OX40 agonist ivuxolimab. V is TRBV5-1 and J is TRBJ2-1; weak D call: TRBD2 (6 bases). The CDR3 here is CASSWRGGGSSYNEQFF. The CDR3, as DNA: TGCGCCAGCAGCTGGAGGGGTGGAGGGAGCTCCTACAATGAGCAGTTCTTC.